Given below is one T cell receptor beta chain in context. No antigen is known for it. The sample's treatment: approximately 10-day PBMC culture with coronavirus spike peptide pools or control peptides (ViraFEST assay). The ViraFEST method relied on peptide pools to expand antigen-specific T cells, followed by TCR sequencing. CDR3 length: 14 amino acids. V lost 0 bases, J lost 3 bases, and 10 bases lay in between. CDR1 and CDR2 (germline): SGHRS, YFSETQ. This entry belongs to a study of vaccination and CD4 T cells after COVID-19. Study background: Overlapping spike peptides of SARS-CoV-2, HCoV-NL63, HCoV-OC43 and HCoV-229E were used, and cells were stimulated with them.

Sequencing of DNA taken from cultured CD4+ T cells relied on the Oncomine TCR Beta short-read assay. TCRdb re-called the PCR reads with MiXCR, one entry per CDR3 protein. This sample has 1,700 or so distinct CDR3 sequences, with 55% to 75% found just once. The source was CD4+ T cells from blood, cultured in vitro, collected after SARS-CoV-2 vaccination. The sequence came from a human donor who had recovered from COVID-19. This chain joins TRBV5-1 and TRBJ2-7; D tentatively reads TRBD1 or TRBD2 (5 bases each). The CDR3 sequence: CASSLGDGLYEQYF. The CDR3 coding sequence is TGCGCCAGCAGCTTGGGGGACGGTCTCTACGAGCAGTACTTC.